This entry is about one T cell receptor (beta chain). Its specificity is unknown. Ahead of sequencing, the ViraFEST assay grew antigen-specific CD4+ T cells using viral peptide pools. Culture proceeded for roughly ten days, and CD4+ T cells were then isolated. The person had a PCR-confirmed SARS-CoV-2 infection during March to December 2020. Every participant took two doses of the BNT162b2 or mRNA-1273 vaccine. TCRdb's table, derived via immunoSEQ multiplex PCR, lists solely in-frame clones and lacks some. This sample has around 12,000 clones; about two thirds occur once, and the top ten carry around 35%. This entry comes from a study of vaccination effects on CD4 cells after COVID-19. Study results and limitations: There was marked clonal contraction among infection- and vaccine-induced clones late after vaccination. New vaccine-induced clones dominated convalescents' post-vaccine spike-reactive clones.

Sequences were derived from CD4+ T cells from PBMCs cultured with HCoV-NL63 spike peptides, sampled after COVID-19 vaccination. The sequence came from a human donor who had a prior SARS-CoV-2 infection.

DNA for the CDR3: TGTGCCAGCAGTTCACAGGGGTGGGACACCTACGAGCAGTACTTC. Amino acids: CASSSQGWDTYEQYF. The chain employs TRBV27 and TRBJ2-7; 7 bases match TRBD1. The CDR3 totals 15 residues. The germline gives CDR1 MNHEY, CDR2 SMNVEV (reference sequence). Trimming took 4 bases from V and 2 from J; bases not matched to a gene: 8.